This T cell receptor (beta chain) was sequenced in a study of T cell responses to AZD1222 COVID-19 vaccine. Findings and limits, study-wide: Only a handful of AZD1222 recipients were seropositive at baseline. Following two doses of AZD1222, Spike-specific TCR breadth and depth rose. Vaccine-associated CD4 TCRs spanned spike, dominant at 160-218 and 743-854.

With regard to this clone: Its specificity is not known.

Per germline, CDR1 WNHNN and CDR2 SYGVQD (reference sequence). The CDR3 extends over 13 amino acids. V lost 5 bases, J lost 12 bases, and 9 bases stayed unmatched. Some clones are missing from TCRdb's copy, which holds only in-frame ones; the method was immunoSEQ multiplex PCR. In the table there are around 100,000 clones, 89% of which are singletons. Source: peripheral blood, taken on day 0 of AZD1222 vaccination. The sequence came from an adult in good health. The chain is built from TRBV10-1 and TRBJ2-1; 8 bases agree with TRBD2. CDR3 protein: CASSLAGGTGQFF. DNA of the CDR3: TGCGCCAGCAGTCTTGCGGGGGGTACTGGGCAGTTCTTC.